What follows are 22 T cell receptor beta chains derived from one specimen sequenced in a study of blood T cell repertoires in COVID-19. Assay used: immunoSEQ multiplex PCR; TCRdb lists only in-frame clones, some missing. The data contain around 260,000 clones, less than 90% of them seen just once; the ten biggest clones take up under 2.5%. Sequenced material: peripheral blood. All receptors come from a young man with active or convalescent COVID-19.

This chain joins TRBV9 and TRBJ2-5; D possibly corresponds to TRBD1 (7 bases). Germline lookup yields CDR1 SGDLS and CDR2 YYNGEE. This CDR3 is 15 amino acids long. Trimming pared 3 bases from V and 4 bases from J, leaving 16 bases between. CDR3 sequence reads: CASSAFHRGGETQYF. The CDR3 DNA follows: TGTGCCAGCAGCGCCTTCCACAGGGGAGGAGAGACCCAGTACTTC.

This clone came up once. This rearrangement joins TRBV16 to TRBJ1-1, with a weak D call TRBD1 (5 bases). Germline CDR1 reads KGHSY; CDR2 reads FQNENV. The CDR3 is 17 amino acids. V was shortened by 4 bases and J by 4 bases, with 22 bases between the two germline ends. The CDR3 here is CASSPKTGGLRGTEAFF. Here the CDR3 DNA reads TGTGCCAGCAGCCCAAAAACCGGGGGACTGAGGGGCACTGAAGCTTTCTTT.

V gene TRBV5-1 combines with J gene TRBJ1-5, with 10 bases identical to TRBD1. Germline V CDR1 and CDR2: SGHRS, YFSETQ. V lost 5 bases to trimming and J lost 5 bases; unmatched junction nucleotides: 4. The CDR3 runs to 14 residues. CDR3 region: CASRYGTGDQPQHF. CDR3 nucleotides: TGCGCCAGCAGGTATGGGACAGGGGATCAGCCCCAGCATTTT.

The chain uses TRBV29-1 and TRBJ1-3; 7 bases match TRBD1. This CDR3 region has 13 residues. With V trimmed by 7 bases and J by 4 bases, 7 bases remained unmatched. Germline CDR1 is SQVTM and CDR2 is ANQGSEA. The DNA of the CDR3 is TGCAGCGCAACGACAGGGTTCGGAAACACCATATATTTT. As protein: CSATTGFGNTIYF.

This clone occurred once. CDR3 sequence reads: CASSATGTDTDTQYF. CDR3 DNA sequence: TGTGCCAGCAGCGCTACCGGGACAGACACAGATACGCAGTATTTT. The rearrangement uses TRBV9 and TRBJ2-3, with 7 positions matching TRBD1. Germline V gene lookup returns CDR1 SGDLS and CDR2 YYNGEE. With V trimmed by 3 bases and J by 2 bases, 6 bases remained unmatched. There are 15 residues in the CDR3.

CDR3 sequence: CASSAAAGGPDEQFF. As DNA, the CDR3 is TGTGCCAGCAGCGCAGCCGCGGGGGGGCCGGATGAGCAGTTCTTC. The V and J genes are TRBV7-9 and TRBJ2-1; 9 nucleotides align to TRBD2. J was trimmed by 8 bases and V by 5 bases; bases with no gene match: 10. CDR1 is SEHNR, CDR2 FQNEAQ, per germline (reference sequence). The CDR3 contains 15 residues. Looking up the rest from reference TRBV7-9 and TRBJ2-1 gives the full variable domain: DTGVSQNPRHKITKRGQNVTFRCDPISEHNRLYWYRQTLGQGPEFLTYFQNEAQLEKSRLLSDRFSAERPKGSFSTLEIQRTEQGDSAMYLCASSAAAGGPDEQFFGPGTRLTVL.

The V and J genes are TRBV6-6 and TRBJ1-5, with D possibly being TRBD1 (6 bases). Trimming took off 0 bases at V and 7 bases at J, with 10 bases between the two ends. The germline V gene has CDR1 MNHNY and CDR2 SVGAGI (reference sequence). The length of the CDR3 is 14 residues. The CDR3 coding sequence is TGTGCCAGCAGTTACTCTGGGGGCGAACAGCCCCAGCATTTT. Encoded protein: CASSYSGGEQPQHF.

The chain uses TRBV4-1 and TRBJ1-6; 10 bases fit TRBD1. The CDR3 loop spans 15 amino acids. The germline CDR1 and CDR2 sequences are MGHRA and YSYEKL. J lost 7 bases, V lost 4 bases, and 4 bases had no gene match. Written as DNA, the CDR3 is TGCGCCAGCAGCCTTACGGGACAGGGGAATTCACCCCTCCACTTT. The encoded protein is CASSLTGQGNSPLHF.

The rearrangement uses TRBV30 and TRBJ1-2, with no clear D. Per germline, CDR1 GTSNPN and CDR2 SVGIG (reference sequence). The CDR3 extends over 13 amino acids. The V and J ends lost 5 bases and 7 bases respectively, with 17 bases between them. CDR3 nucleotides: TGTGCCTGGCTTTTTCACCGGTCCGGTGGCTACACCTTC. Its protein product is CAWLFHRSGGYTF.

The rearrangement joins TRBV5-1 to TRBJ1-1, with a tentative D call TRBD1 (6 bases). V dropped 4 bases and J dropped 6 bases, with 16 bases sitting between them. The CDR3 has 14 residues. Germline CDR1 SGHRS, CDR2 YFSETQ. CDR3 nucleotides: TGCGCCAGCAGCCTGAGAACAGGGTTTCCTGAAGCTTTCTTT. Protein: CASSLRTGFPEAFF.

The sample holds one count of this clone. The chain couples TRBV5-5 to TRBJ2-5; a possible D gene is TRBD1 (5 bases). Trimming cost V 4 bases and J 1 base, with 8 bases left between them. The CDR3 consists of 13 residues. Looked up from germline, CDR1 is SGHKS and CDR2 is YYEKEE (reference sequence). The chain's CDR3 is CASSRQLQETQYF. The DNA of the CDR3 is TGTGCCAGCAGCCGACAGCTCCAAGAGACCCAGTACTTC.

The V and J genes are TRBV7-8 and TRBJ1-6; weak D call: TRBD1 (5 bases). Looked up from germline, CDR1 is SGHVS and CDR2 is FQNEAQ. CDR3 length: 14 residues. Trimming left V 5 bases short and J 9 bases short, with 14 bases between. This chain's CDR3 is CASSRGEGGSPLHF. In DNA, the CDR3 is TGTGCCAGCAGCCGAGGGGAGGGTGGTTCACCCCTCCACTTT.

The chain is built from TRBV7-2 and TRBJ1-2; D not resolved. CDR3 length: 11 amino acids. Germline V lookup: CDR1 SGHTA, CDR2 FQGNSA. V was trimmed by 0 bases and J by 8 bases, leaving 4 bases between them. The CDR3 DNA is TGTGCCAGCAGCTTAGCGCGCGGCTACACCTTC. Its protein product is CASSLARGYTF.

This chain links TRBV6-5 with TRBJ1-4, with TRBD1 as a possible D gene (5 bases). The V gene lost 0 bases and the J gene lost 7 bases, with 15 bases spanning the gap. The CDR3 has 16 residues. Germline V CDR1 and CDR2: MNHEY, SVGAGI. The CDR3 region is CASSYSSGEIGEKLFF. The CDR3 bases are TGTGCCAGCAGTTACTCGTCGGGGGAGATAGGTGAAAAACTGTTTTTT.

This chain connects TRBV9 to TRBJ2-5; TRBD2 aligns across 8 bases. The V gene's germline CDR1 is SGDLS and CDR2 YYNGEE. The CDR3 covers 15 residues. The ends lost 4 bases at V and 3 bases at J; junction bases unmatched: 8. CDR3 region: CASSFAPGLEETQYF. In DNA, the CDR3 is TGTGCCAGCAGCTTCGCTCCGGGACTAGAAGAGACCCAGTACTTC.

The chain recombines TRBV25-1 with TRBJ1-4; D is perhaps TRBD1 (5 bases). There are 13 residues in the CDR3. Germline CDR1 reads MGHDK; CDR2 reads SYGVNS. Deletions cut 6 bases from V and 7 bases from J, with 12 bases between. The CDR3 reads CASREGIGEKLFF. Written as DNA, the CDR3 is TGTGCCAGCAGGGAGGGGATTGGTGAAAAACTGTTTTTT.

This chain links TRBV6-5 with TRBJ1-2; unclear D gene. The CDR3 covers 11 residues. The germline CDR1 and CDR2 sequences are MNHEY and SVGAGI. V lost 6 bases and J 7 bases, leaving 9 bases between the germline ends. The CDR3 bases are TGTGCCAGCAGGGAGGGCGCTGGCTACACCTTC. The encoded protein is CASREGAGYTF.

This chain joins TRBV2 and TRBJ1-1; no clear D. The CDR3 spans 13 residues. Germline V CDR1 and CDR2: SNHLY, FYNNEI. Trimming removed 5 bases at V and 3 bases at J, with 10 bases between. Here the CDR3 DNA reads TGTGCCAGCAGTCCCTGGGAGGACACTGAAGCTTTCTTT. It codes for CASSPWEDTEAFF.

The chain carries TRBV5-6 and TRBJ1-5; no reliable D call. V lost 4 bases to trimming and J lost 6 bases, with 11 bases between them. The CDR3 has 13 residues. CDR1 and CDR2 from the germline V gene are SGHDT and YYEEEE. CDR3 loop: CASSPIGGQPQHF. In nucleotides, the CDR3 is TGTGCCAGCAGCCCGATTGGCGGTCAGCCCCAGCATTTT. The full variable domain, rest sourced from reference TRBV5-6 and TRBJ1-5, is DAGVTQSPTHLIKTRGQQVTLRCSPKSGHDTVSWYQQALGQGPQFIFQYYEEEERQRGNFPDRFSGHQFPNYSSELNVNALLLGDSALYLCASSPIGGQPQHFGDGTRLSIL.

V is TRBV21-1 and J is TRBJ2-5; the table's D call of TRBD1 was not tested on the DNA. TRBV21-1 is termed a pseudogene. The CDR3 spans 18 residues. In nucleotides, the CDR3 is TGTGCCAGCAGCCCAGGTTCAAGGGACAGGGGGCGCACTGAGACCCAGTACTTC. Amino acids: CASSPGSRDRGRTETQYF.

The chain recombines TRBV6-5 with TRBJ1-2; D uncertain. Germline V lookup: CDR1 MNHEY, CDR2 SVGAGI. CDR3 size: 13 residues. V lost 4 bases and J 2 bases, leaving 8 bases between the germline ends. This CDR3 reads CASSSGGNYGYTF. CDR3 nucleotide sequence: TGTGCCAGCAGTTCAGGAGGAAACTATGGCTACACCTTC.

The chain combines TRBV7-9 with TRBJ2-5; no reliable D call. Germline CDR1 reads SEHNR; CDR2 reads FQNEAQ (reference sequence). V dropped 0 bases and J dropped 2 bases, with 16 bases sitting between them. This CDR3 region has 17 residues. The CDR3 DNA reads TGTGCCAGCAGCTTAGCGTTATCACAGCTCACTCAAGAGACCCAGTACTTC. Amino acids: CASSLALSQLTQETQYF. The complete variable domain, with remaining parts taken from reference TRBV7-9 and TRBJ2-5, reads DTGVSQNPRHKITKRGQNVTFRCDPISEHNRLYWYRQTLGQGPEFLTYFQNEAQLEKSRLLSDRFSAERPKGSFSTLEIQRTEQGDSAMYLCASSLALSQLTQETQYFGPGTRLLVL.